This paragraph reports one T cell receptor (beta chain). In the study's own analysis: Nucleated cell number was recorded as an estimate derived from reference gene primer amplification. Data came from immunoSEQ multiplex PCR; TCRdb stores just in-frame clones and leaves some out. The DNA gave D and trimming, while V, J and clone size come from that table. The sample yields around 310,000 clones, 88% seen once. The sample originates from a study of blood T cell repertoires in COVID-19. Study-level background: Donors in the United States, Italy and Spain gave samples during acute or convalescent COVID-19.

Enrolled through a virtual design, the participants were between roughly 18 and 100 years of age and came from 24 US areas. Recovered status in Cohort 3 required two negative PCRs, clearance, or symptom resolution. This CDR3 comprises 13 residues. Germline V gene sequence: CDR1 SEHNR, CDR2 FQNEAQ (reference sequence). Deletions cut 5 bases from V and 4 bases from J, with 11 bases between. The sample was PBMCs or T cells enriched from blood (not recorded which). This chain links TRBV7-9 with TRBJ1-2; no definite D call. The receptor was derived from a man aged 25 to 40 who had recovered from COVID-19. CDR3 DNA sequence: TGTGCCAGCAGCCTAAGAAGTCCCTATGGCTACACCTTC. It codes for CASSLRSPYGYTF.